This T cell receptor beta chain was sequenced in a study of cytomegalovirus exposure and HLA in healthy donors. Findings of the study overall: Later on, a genetic analysis was performed. It linked a missense variant in DCLRE1C with V- and J-gene trimming of TCR beta.

The donors were healthy bone marrow donors. It was with 60 Vbeta and 13 Jbeta primers that the PCR ran. Produced via immunoSEQ multiplex PCR; TCRdb's table is partial and in-frame only. The sample includes 90,000 to 110,000 clones, 13% to 15% seen only once; the top ten take around 0.83%. Comments on this clone: What it binds is unknown.

The CDR3 contains 16 residues. The ends lost 0 bases at V and 7 bases at J; junction bases unmatched: 12. Germline V CDR1 and CDR2: SGHRS, YFSETQ. Sequenced input: PBMCs. This sequence joins TRBV5-1 and TRBJ2-7; TRBD2 aligns across 8 bases. The TCR was taken from a female donor in good health and CMV-seronegative. DNA for the CDR3: TGCGCCAGCAGCTTGGATCCCGGACTAGCCTTGGGGGAGCAGTACTTC. It codes for CASSLDPGLALGEQYF.